This entry lists 19 T cell receptor beta chains sequenced from one sample in a study of beta chain features in type 1 diabetes (dated by TCRdb to the late 2010s). Overall study results and their limits: A moderate but significant shortening of TCRB CDR3 length was observed in type 1 diabetes patients in all four CD4+ subsets.

The method was the immunoSEQ multiplex PCR assay. The entire isolated RNA was reverse transcribed using the High Capacity cDNA Reverse Transcription Kit, and thus expressed TCRB transcripts were sequenced. Imported from immuneACCESS, the table was reduced by TCRdb to in-frame sequences with V and J called. These copies leave out some clones; in studies compared against another copy, an unresolved V gene accounts for under half, and the cause of the remainder is not known. In this sample the table shows under 400,000 clones, 10% to 15% of which occur a single time. The biggest ten clones account for approximately 0.01% of the sample. These receptors' targets are unknown. The sample was naive CD4+ T cells from blood. The intended sense of this specimen's cell subset or site label: true naive CD4+ T cells. The receptor source for this set is a young woman with type 1 diabetes.

The rearrangement joins TRBV5-4 to TRBJ1-1, with D perhaps TRBD1 (5 bases). This CDR3 is 14 amino acids long. The germline V and J ends were trimmed by 0 bases and 4 bases, with 10 bases remaining between them. CDR1 is SGHNT and CDR2 is YYREEE in the germline V gene (reference sequence). CDR3 nucleotides: TGTGCCAGCAGCTTGGATCAGGGATCCACTGAAGCTTTCTTT. Protein product: CASSLDQGSTEAFF.

This clone has only a few counts. The CDR3 here is CASSVTTSGGGEQFF. DNA of the CDR3: TGTGCCAGCAGCGTAACAACTAGCGGTGGGGGGGAGCAGTTCTTC. V usage is TRBV9 and J usage is TRBJ2-1; TRBD2 matches 8 bases. The CDR3 runs 15 residues. Germline lookup yields CDR1 SGDLS and CDR2 YYNGEE. J was trimmed by 10 bases and V by 1 base; bases with no gene match: 10. Drawing the rest from reference TRBV9 and TRBJ2-1, the complete variable domain is DSGVTQTPKHLITATGQRVTLRCSPRSGDLSVYWYQQSLDQGLQFLIQYYNGEERAKGNILERFSAQQFPDLHSELNLSSLELGDSALYFCASSVTTSGGGEQFFGPGTRLTVL.

This clone was counted between two and nine times. This chain joins TRBV25-1 and TRBJ1-6; TRBD1 might be the D (5 bases). V was clipped by 4 bases and J by 8 bases, with 12 bases between them. CDR1 is MGHDK and CDR2 is SYGVNS in the germline V gene. CDR3 length equals 14 residues. The CDR3 loop reads CASSGTNGDSPLHF. CDR3 in DNA: TGTGCCAGCAGTGGGACAAATGGTGATTCACCCCTCCACTTT.

The rearrangement links TRBV5-5 to TRBJ2-6; 10 bases agree with TRBD1. J was trimmed by 1 base and V by 3 bases; bases with no gene match: 4. The CDR3 is 17 residues long. CDR1 is SGHKS and CDR2 is YYEKEE in the germline V gene (reference sequence). The DNA of the CDR3 is TGTGCCAGCAGCTGGGGGGACAGGGGTTCTGGGGCCAACGTCCTGACTTTC. Translated, it gives CASSWGDRGSGANVLTF. Full variable domain (missing parts from reference TRBV5-5 and TRBJ2-6): DAGVTQSPTHLIKTRGQQVTLRCSPISGHKSVSWYQQVLGQGPQFIFQYYEKEERGRGNFPDRFSARQFPNYSSELNVNALLLGDSALYLCASSWGDRGSGANVLTFGAGSRLTVL.

This clone showed up just a few times. V and J are TRBV7-9 and TRBJ1-1, with 7 bases that match TRBD1. The CDR3 loop spans 15 amino acids. J was trimmed by 7 bases and V by 2 bases; bases with no gene match: 10. Looked up from germline, CDR1 is SEHNR and CDR2 is FQNEAQ (reference sequence). The CDR3 DNA is TGTGCCAGCAGCTTAAGGGGGCCCGGGGGTGGTGAAGCTTTCTTT. The encoded protein is CASSLRGPGGGEAFF.

This clone occurred a few times. The genes are TRBV19 and TRBJ2-2, with D possibly matching TRBD2 (5 bases). The CDR3 extends over 13 amino acids. Germline-derived CDR1 and CDR2 are LNHDA and SQIVND (reference sequence). V lost 9 bases, J lost 3 bases, and 11 bases lay in between. The CDR3 nucleotides are TGTGCCAGGGGGAGCGGATACACCGGGGAGCTGTTTTTT. This sequence encodes CARGSGYTGELFF.

In this sample, this clone turned up a few times. The chain joins TRBV5-4 to TRBJ2-7; 7 positions match TRBD1. The ends lost 5 bases at V and 5 bases at J; junction bases unmatched: 7. CDR3 length: 13 amino acids. In germline, CDR1 is SGHNT, CDR2 YYREEE (reference sequence). CDR3 nucleotides: TGTGCCAGCAGTACCGACAGGGCCCACGAGCAGTACTTC. This encodes CASSTDRAHEQYF.

The table lists this clone with a few counts. The rearrangement uses TRBV7-9 and TRBJ2-3; D possibly corresponds to TRBD1 (6 bases). The CDR3 has 17 residues. V lost 4 bases to trimming and J lost 4 bases, with 21 bases between them. The germline V gene has CDR1 SEHNR and CDR2 FQNEAQ (reference sequence). The chain's CDR3 is CASSSQGIRDTADTQYF. As DNA, the CDR3 is TGTGCCAGCAGCTCCCAAGGGATCCGGGACACGGCAGATACGCAGTATTTT. The whole variable domain, remainder taken from reference TRBV7-9 and TRBJ2-3, is DTGVSQNPRHKITKRGQNVTFRCDPISEHNRLYWYRQTLGQGPEFLTYFQNEAQLEKSRLLSDRFSAERPKGSFSTLEIQRTEQGDSAMYLCASSSQGIRDTADTQYFGPGTRLTVL.

This clone has more than one count but fewer than ten. The genes are TRBV19 and TRBJ2-2; the D gene is possibly TRBD1 (5 bases). Germline CDR1 and CDR2: LNHDA and SQIVND (reference sequence). With 3 bases removed from V and 4 bases from J, the gap between germline ends came to 12 bases. This CDR3 region has 15 residues. The CDR3 spells CASSISRQGTGELFF. CDR3 coding DNA: TGTGCCAGTAGTATTAGTCGGCAGGGCACCGGGGAGCTGTTTTTT.

This clone was counted between two and nine times. V gene TRBV7-9 combines with J gene TRBJ1-6; D is unresolved. V was clipped by 6 bases and J by 5 bases, with 8 bases between them. This CDR3 contains 13 residues. CDR1 and CDR2 (germline): SEHNR, FQNEAQ (reference sequence). The CDR3: CASRQVDNSPLHF. Here the CDR3 DNA reads TGTGCCAGCAGACAAGTTGATAATTCACCCCTCCACTTT.

This clone was detected only a few times. The genes are TRBV5-1 and TRBJ1-4; no clear D gene. The CDR3 covers 14 residues. Trimming stripped 2 bases from V and 4 bases from J, with 9 bases between. The germline gives CDR1 SGHRS, CDR2 YFSETQ. This CDR3 reads CASSFGSFNEKLFF. The CDR3 coding sequence is TGCGCCAGCAGCTTTGGTAGTTTTAATGAAAAACTGTTTTTT.

The table lists this clone with a few counts. Other DNA sequences in the same sample also yield this CDR3. This chain joins TRBV5-1 and TRBJ2-1; 10 bases fit TRBD2. After removal of 0 bases from V and 8 bases from J, the junction contained 5 bases not matched to a gene. The germline V gene encodes CDR1 SGHRS and CDR2 YFSETQ. The CDR3 has 15 residues. CDR3: CASSLASGSGYEQFF. The CDR3 DNA follows: TGCGCCAGCAGCTTGGCTAGCGGGAGTGGTTATGAGCAGTTCTTC.

This chain links TRBV2 with TRBJ1-2, with 7 positions matching TRBD1. CDR3 length equals 14 residues. Germline trimming cut 3 bases from V and 4 bases from J; bases unmatched to any gene: 5. Germline V lookup: CDR1 SNHLY, CDR2 FYNNEI. The CDR3 coding sequence is TGTGCCAGCAGTGACGGGACAGTCTTCTATGGCTACACCTTC. Residues: CASSDGTVFYGYTF. Looking up the rest from reference TRBV2 and TRBJ1-2 gives the full variable domain: EPEVTQTPSHQVTQMGQEVILRCVPISNHLYFYWYRQILGQKVEFLVSFYNNEISEKSEIFDDQFSVERPDGSNFTLKIRSTKLEDSAMYFCASSDGTVFYGYTFGSGTRLTVV.

V is TRBV5-4 and J is TRBJ2-1; perhaps TRBD1 as D (7 bases). Per the germline V gene, CDR1 is SGHNT and CDR2 is YYREEE (reference sequence). Between the trimmed V and J ends, which lost 0 bases and 2 bases, there was a span of 18 bases. The CDR3 runs to 18 residues. The CDR3 reads CASSLASQGGRAYNEQFF. The CDR3 coding sequence is TGTGCCAGCAGCTTGGCCTCCCAGGGGGGCAGGGCCTACAATGAGCAGTTCTTC.

The J gene is TRBJ2-3, the V gene TRBV27; 7 nucleotides align to TRBD1. Germline V lookup: CDR1 MNHEY, CDR2 SMNVEV (reference sequence). The CDR3 has 13 amino acids. With V trimmed by 5 bases and J by 5 bases, 4 bases remained unmatched. Here the CDR3 DNA reads TGTGCCAGCAGTACGAGGGGGCAAGATACGCAGTATTTT. This sequence encodes CASSTRGQDTQYF.

This clone occurred once. The rearrangement joins TRBV4-2 to TRBJ2-1; 10 positions match TRBD1. CDR1 LGHNA and CDR2 YNFKEQ come from the germline V gene. This CDR3 comprises 14 residues. Losses at the gene ends were 3 bases for V and 7 bases for J; bases not matched to a gene: 3. The CDR3 here is CASSHGDRGNEQFF. The CDR3 DNA follows: TGTGCCAGCAGCCATGGGGACAGGGGTAATGAGCAGTTCTTC.

This clone was counted a few times. The chain recombines TRBV7-2 with TRBJ2-5; 11 nucleotides line up with TRBD2. Germline CDR1 is SGHTA and CDR2 is FQGNSA. V shed 10 bases, J shed 9 bases, and the junction held 10 bases outside the gene matches. There are 13 residues in the CDR3. CDR3 region: CATRLAGGGSQYF. The CDR3 coding sequence is TGTGCCACCCGGCTAGCGGGAGGCGGGTCCCAGTACTTC.

The chain links TRBV7-9 to TRBJ1-1, with a weak D call TRBD1 (5 bases). Per germline, CDR1 SEHNR and CDR2 FQNEAQ (reference sequence). The CDR3 is 16 residues long. V lost 5 bases to trimming and J lost 1 base, with 17 bases between them. CDR3 loop: CASSRRRGDGNTEAFF. In DNA, the CDR3 is TGTGCCAGCAGCCGCCGTCGGGGGGACGGGAACACTGAAGCTTTCTTT.

J is TRBJ2-3 and V is TRBV7-6, with unresolved D. Germline V gives CDR1 SGHVS, CDR2 FNYEAQ. The CDR3 covers 16 residues. Trimming took 2 bases from V and 5 from J, leaving 17 bases between them. The CDR3 DNA sequence: TGTGCCAGCAGCTTAAGTCGGTTAGCCCTCGGAGATACGCAGTATTTT. Its translation: CASSLSRLALGDTQYF.